The clone carrying this T cell receptor (beta chain) is a singleton in its sample. Its antigen is unidentified. This sample is part of a study of shared clonotypes between healthy human individuals. General study results and limits: Naive subsets tended to show greater estimated richness than memory subsets.

Repertoires were generated with immunoSEQ multiplex PCR, while TCRdb's copy carries only in-frame clones and drops some. This table holds 2 million to 3 million clones, 93% found once. This clonotype was sampled from a young man in good health. Some clones in this sample may be carry-over from other donors' samples. The sequenced material came from naive CD4+ T cells from PBMCs. As to subset: CD45RA+ positively selected.

CDR3 in DNA: TGTGCCAGCTCACCAACTAACAGGGGGTTGAACACTGAAGCTTTCTTT. It codes for CASSPTNRGLNTEAFF. The V and J genes are TRBV18 and TRBJ1-1, with 8 bases fitting TRBD1. The CDR3 covers 16 residues. V was clipped by 2 bases and J by 0 bases; unmatched bases: 5. Looked up from germline, CDR1 is KGHSH and CDR2 is LQKENI.